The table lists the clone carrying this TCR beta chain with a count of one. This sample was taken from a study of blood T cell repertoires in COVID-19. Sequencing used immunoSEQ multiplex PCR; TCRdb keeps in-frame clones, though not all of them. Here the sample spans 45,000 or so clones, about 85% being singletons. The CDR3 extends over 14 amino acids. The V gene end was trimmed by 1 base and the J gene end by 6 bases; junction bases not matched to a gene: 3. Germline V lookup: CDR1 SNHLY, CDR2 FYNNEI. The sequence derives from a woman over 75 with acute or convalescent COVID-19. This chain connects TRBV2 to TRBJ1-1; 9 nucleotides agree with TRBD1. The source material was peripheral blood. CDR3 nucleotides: TGTGCCAGCAGTGAAGGAAGGGACAGGGCTGAAGCTTTCTTT. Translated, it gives CASSEGRDRAEAFF.